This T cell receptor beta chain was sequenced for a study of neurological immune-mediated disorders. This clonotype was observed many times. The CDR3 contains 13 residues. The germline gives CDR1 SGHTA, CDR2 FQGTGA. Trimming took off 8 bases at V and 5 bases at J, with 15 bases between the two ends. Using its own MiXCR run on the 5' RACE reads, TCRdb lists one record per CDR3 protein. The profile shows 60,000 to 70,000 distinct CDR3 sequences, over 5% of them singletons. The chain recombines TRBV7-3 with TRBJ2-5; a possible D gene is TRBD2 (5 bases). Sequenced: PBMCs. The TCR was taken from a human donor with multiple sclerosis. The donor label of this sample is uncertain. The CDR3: CASGGGPRETQYF. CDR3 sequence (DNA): TGTGCCAGCGGAGGTGGTCCAAGGGAGACCCAGTACTTC.